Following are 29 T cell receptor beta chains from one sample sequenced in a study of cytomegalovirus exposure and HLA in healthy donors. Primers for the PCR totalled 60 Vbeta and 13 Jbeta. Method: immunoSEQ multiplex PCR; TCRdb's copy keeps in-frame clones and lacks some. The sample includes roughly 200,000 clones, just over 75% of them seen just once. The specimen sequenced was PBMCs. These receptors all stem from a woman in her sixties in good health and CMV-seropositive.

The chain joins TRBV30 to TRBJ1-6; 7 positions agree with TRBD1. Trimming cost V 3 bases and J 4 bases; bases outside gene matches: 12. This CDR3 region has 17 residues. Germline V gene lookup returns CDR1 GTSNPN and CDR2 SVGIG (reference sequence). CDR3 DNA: TGTGCCTGGAGACTCGGGACAGCAGGCCGATATAATTCACCCCTCCACTTT. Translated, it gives CAWRLGTAGRYNSPLHF. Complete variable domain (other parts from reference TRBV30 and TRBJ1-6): SQTIHQWPATLVQPVGSPLSLECTVEGTSNPNLYWYRQAAGRGLQLLFYSVGIGQISSEVPQNLSASRPQDRQFILSSKKLLLSDSGFYLCAWRLGTAGRYNSPLHFGNGTRLTVT.

The CDR3 protein is CASRMEVGSRGYGYTF. In DNA, the CDR3 is TGCGCCAGCAGAATGGAAGTGGGGTCTAGGGGCTATGGCTACACCTTC. The gene calls are TRBV5-1 and TRBJ1-2; maybe TRBD1 (5 bases). CDR1 is SGHRS and CDR2 is YFSETQ in the germline V gene. Trimming removed 5 bases from V and 4 bases from J, with 21 bases in between. The CDR3 totals 16 residues.

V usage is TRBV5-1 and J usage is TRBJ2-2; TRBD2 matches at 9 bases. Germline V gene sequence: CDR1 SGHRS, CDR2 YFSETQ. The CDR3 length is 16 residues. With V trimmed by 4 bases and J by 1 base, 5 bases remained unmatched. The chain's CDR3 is CASSPLTSGNTGELFF. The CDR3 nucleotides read TGCGCCAGCAGCCCGCTGACTAGCGGGAACACCGGGGAGCTGTTTTTT.

The CDR3 sequence is CASSPGQEYNSPLHF. CDR3 sequence (DNA): TGCGCCAGCAGCCCGGGACAGGAATATAATTCACCCCTCCACTTT. The rearrangement links TRBV5-1 to TRBJ1-6; TRBD1 agrees at 8 bases. The J segment lost 4 bases and the V segment lost 4 bases, leaving 4 bases of the junction unmatched. This CDR3 spans 15 amino acids. Looked up from germline, CDR1 is SGHRS and CDR2 is YFSETQ.

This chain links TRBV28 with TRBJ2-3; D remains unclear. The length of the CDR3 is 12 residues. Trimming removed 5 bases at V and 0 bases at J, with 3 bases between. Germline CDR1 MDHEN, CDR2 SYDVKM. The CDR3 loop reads CASSESTDTQYF. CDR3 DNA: TGTGCCAGCAGTGAGAGCACAGATACGCAGTATTTT.

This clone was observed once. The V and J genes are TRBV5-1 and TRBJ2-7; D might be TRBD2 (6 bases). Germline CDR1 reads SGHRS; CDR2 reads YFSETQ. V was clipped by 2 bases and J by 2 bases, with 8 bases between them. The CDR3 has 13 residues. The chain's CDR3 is CASSFAGTYEQYF. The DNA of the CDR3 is TGCGCCAGCAGCTTTGCGGGAACCTACGAGCAGTACTTC.

The CDR3 DNA sequence: TGTGCCTGCCCACCCCTAGGCAGCAATCAGCCCCAGCATTTT. Translation gives CACPPLGSNQPQHF. The chain uses TRBV30 and TRBJ1-5; D not certain. This CDR3 has 14 residues. Trimming left V 6 bases short and J 1 base short, with 13 bases between. CDR1 and CDR2 (germline): GTSNPN, SVGIG (reference sequence).

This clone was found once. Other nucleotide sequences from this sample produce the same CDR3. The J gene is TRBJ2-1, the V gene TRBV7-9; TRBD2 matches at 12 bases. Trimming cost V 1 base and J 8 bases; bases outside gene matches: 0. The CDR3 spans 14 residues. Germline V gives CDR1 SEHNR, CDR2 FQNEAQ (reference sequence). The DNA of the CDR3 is TGTGCCAGCAGCTTAGGACTAGCGGGAGATGAGCAGTTCTTC. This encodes CASSLGLAGDEQFF.

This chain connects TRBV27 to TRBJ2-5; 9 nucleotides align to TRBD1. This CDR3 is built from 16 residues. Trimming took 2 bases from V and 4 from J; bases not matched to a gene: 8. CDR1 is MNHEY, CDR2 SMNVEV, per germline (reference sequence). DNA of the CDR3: TGTGCCAGCAGTTTAGTTCCGGACAGGGGATTAGAGACCCAGTACTTC. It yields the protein CASSLVPDRGLETQYF.

This chain's CDR3 is CASSFDGGSTDTQYF. The CDR3 region has the DNA TGTGCCAGCAGCTTTGATGGCGGGAGCACAGATACGCAGTATTTT. This chain uses TRBV11-3 with TRBJ2-3; tentatively, D is TRBD2 (5 bases). The CDR3 is 15 residues long. Trimming stripped 3 bases from V and 0 bases from J, with 10 bases between. Germline CDR1 and CDR2: SGHNT and YENEEA.

The CDR3, as DNA: TGCGCCAGCAGCTCGGGACTTCTCCGGGGGCAAGAGACCCAGTACTTC. Its protein is CASSSGLLRGQETQYF. The chain has TRBV5-1 and TRBJ2-5, with D perhaps TRBD2 (6 bases). CDR1 and CDR2 (germline): SGHRS, YFSETQ. Trimming took 3 bases from V and 2 from J, leaving 17 bases between them. This CDR3 has 16 amino acids.

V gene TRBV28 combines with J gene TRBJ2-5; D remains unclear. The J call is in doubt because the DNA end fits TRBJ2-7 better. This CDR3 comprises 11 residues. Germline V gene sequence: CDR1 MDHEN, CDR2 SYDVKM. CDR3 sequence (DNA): TGTGCCAGCAGCTCCGGGTACGAGCAGTACTTC. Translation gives CASSSGYEQYF.

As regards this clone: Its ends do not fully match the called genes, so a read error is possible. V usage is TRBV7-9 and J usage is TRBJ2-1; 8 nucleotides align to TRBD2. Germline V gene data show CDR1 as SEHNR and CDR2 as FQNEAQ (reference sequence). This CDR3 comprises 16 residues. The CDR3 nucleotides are TGTTCCAGCAGCTCCGAACTAGCGGACTCCTACAATGAGCAGTTCTTC. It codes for CSSSSELADSYNEQFF.

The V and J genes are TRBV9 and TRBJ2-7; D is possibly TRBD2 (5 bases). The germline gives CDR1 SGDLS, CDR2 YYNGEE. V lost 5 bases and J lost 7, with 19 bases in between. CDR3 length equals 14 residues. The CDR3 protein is CASSQAPGRGEQYF. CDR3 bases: TGTGCCAGCAGTCAAGCACCCGGTCGGGGTGAGCAGTACTTC.

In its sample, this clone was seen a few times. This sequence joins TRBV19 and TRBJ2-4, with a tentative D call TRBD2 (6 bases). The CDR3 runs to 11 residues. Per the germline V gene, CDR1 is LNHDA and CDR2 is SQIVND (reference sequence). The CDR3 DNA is TGTGCAGCCGAAGCGGGAAACATTCAGTACTTC. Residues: CAAEAGNIQYF.

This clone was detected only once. CDR3 residues: CASSIDGGNYNEQFF. The CDR3 DNA reads as TGTGCCAGTAGTATAGATGGAGGGAACTACAATGAGCAGTTCTTC. The rearrangement links TRBV19 to TRBJ2-1, with D possibly TRBD2 on 6 matching bases. The germline CDR1 and CDR2 sequences are LNHDA and SQIVND (reference sequence). The CDR3 has 15 residues. V gave up 0 bases and J gave up 3 bases, with 9 bases separating them.

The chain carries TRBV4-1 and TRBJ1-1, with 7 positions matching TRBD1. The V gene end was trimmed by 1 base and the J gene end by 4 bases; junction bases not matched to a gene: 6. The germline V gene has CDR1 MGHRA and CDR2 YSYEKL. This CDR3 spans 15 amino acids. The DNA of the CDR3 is TGCGCCAGCAGCCAAGGCAAAGGGGGCGGCACTGAAGCTTTCTTT. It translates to CASSQGKGGGTEAFF.

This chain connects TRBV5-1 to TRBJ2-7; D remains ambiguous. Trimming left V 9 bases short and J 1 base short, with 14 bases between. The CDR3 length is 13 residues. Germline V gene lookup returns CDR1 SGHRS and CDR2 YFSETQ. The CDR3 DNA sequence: TGCGCCACCAAGGAAGACATTTCCTACGAGCAGTACTTC. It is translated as CATKEDISYEQYF.

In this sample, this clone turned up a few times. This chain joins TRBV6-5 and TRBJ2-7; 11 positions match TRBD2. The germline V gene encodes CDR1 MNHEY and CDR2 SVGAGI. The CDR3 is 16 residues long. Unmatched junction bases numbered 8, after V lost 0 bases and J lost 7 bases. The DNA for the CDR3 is TGTGCCAGCAGTTACTCGGGTAGCGGGAGGGCCGGTGAGCAGTACTTC. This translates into CASSYSGSGRAGEQYF.

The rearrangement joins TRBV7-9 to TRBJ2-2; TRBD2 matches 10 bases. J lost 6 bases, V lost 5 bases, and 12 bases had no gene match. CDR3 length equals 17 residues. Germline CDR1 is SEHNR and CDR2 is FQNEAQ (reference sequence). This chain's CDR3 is CASSQKLAGVFPGELFF. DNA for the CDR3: TGTGCCAGCAGCCAGAAGCTAGCGGGAGTATTCCCCGGGGAGCTGTTTTTT.

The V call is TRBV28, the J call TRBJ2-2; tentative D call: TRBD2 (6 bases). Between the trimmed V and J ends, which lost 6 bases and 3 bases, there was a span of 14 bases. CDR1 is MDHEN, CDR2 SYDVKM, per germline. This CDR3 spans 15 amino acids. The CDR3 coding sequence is TGTGCCAGCAGCCTCGTAGGGGAGGACACCGGGGAGCTGTTTTTT. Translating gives CASSLVGEDTGELFF.

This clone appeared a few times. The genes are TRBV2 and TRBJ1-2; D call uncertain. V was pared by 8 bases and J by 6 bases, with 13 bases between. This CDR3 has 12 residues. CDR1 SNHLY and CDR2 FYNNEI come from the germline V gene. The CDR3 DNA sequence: TGTGCCAGCCAGGAGGGTAGGAATGGCTACACCTTC. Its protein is CASQEGRNGYTF.

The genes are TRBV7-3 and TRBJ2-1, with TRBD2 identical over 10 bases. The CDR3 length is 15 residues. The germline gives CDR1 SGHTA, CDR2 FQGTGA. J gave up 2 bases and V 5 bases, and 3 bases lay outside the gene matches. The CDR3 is CASSQLAGAYNEQFF. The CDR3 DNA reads TGTGCCAGCAGCCAGCTAGCGGGAGCCTACAATGAGCAGTTCTTC.

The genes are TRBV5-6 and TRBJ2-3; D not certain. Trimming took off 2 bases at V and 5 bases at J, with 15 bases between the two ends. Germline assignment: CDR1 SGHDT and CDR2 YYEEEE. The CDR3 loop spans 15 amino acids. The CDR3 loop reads CASSFIGPLEDTQYF. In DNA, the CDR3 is TGTGCCAGCAGCTTTATCGGCCCCCTAGAAGATACGCAGTATTTT.

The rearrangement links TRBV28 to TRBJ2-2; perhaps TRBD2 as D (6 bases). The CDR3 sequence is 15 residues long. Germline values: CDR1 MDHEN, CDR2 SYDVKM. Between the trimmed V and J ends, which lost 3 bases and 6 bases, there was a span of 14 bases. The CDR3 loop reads CASSFWGVGAGELFF. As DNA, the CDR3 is TGTGCCAGCAGTTTTTGGGGGGTTGGGGCCGGGGAGCTGTTTTTT.

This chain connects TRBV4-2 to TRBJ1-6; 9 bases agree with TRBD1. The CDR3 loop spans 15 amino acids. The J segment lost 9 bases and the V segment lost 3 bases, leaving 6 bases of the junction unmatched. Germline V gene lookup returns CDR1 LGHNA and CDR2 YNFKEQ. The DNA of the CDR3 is TGTGCCAGCAGCCATACAGGGGGCGATAGTTCACCCCTCCACTTT. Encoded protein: CASSHTGGDSSPLHF.

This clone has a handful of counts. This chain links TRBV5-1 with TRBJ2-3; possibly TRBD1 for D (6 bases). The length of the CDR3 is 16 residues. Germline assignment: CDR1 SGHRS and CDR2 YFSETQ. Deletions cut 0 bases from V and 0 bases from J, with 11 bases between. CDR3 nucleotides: TGCGCCAGCAGCTTGGTCGGACAGACTAGCACAGATACGCAGTATTTT. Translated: CASSLVGQTSTDTQYF.

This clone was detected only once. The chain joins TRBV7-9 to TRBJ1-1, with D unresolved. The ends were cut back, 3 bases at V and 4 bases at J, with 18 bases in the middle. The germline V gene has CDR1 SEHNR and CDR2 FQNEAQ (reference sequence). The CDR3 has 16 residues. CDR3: CASSFFLGEVGTEAFF. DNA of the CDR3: TGTGCCAGCAGCTTCTTTTTGGGTGAGGTGGGCACTGAAGCTTTCTTT.

The CDR3 DNA reads TGTGCCAGTAGTATGGTACAGGGCTACGAGCAGTACTTC. It specifies CASSMVQGYEQYF. This sequence joins TRBV19 and TRBJ2-7, with a tentative D call TRBD1 (6 bases). The CDR3 covers 13 residues. V gave up 3 bases and J gave up 3 bases, with 9 bases separating them. CDR1 and CDR2 from the germline V gene are LNHDA and SQIVND (reference sequence).